One sample yielded the 5 T cell receptor beta chains listed below, sequenced in a study of blood T cell repertoires in COVID-19. Some clones are missing from TCRdb's copy, which holds only in-frame ones; the method was immunoSEQ multiplex PCR. The sample includes 100,000 to 150,000 clones, around four fifths of them seen just once. What was sequenced was peripheral blood. The receptors were gathered from a human donor in a cohort sampled during active COVID-19.

The chain is built from TRBV28 and TRBJ2-1; TRBD2 aligns across 15 bases. The CDR3 loop spans 17 amino acids. Germline V gene data show CDR1 as MDHEN and CDR2 as SYDVKM. The V gene end was trimmed by 5 bases and the J gene end by 7 bases; junction bases not matched to a gene: 9. The CDR3 DNA follows: TGTGCCAGCAGTCCCCGGGGGGGACTAGCGGGAGGAAATGAGCAGTTCTTC. Its translation: CASSPRGGLAGGNEQFF. The full variable domain, completed using reference TRBV28 and TRBJ2-1, is DVKVTQSSRYLVKRTGEKVFLECVQDMDHENMFWYRQDPGLGLRLIYFSYDVKMKEKGDIPEGYSVSREKKERFSLILESASTNQTSMYLCASSPRGGLAGGNEQFFGPGTRLTVL.

The V gene is TRBV6-1, the J gene TRBJ2-7, with TRBD1 identical over 9 bases. V lost 1 base and J lost 3; bases outside the gene matches: 4. Per the germline V gene, CDR1 is MNHNS and CDR2 is SASEGT. The CDR3 totals 15 residues. CDR3 bases: TGTGCCAGCAGTGAAGTACAGGGGGCTTTCTACGAGCAGTACTTC. Encoded protein: CASSEVQGAFYEQYF.

The genes are TRBV10-3 and TRBJ1-3; 8 bases are shared with TRBD1. J gave up 7 bases and V 10 bases, and 6 bases lay outside the gene matches. Per the germline V gene, CDR1 is ENHRY and CDR2 is SYGVKD. This CDR3 is built from 12 residues. As DNA, the CDR3 is TGTGCCAACCGGGGACAGGACAACACCATATATTTT. Translation: CANRGQDNTIYF.

The chain uses TRBV5-1 and TRBJ2-7; 7 nucleotides match TRBD1. The V gene's germline CDR1 is SGHRS and CDR2 YFSETQ. CDR3 length: 16 residues. The J segment lost 5 bases and the V segment lost 1 base, leaving 12 bases of the junction unmatched. This CDR3 is CASSLYIGGSSNEQYF. The CDR3 DNA reads TGCGCCAGCAGCTTGTATATAGGGGGCTCTAGCAACGAGCAGTACTTC.

V and J are TRBV7-9 and TRBJ2-5, with 9 bases matching TRBD2. The CDR3 is 15 amino acids. V lost 3 bases to trimming and J lost 1 base; unmatched junction nucleotides: 3. Germline CDR1 SEHNR, CDR2 FQNEAQ (reference sequence). CDR3 in DNA: TGTGCCAGCAGCTTCAGCGGGGGGAGCCAAGAGACCCAGTACTTC. Amino acids: CASSFSGGSQETQYF.